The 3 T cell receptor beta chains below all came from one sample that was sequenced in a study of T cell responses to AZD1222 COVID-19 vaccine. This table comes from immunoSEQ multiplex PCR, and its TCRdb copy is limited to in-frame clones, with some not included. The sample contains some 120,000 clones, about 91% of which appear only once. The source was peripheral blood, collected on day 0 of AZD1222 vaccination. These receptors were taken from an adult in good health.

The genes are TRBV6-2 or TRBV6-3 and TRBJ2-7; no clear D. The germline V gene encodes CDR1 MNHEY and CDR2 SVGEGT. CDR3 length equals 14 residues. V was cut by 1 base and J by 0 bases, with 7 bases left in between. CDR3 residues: CASSYFGVSYEQYF. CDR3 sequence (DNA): TGTGCCAGCAGTTACTTTGGTGTCTCCTACGAGCAGTACTTC.

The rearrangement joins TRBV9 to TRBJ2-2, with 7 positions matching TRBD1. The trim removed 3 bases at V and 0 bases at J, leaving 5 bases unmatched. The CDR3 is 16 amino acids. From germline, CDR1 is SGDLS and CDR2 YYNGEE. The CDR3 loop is CASSDDRAANTGELFF. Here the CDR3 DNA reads TGTGCCAGCAGCGACGACAGGGCCGCGAACACCGGGGAGCTGTTTTTT. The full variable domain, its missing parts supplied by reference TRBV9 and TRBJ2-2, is DSGVTQTPKHLITATGQRVTLRCSPRSGDLSVYWYQQSLDQGLQFLIQYYNGEERAKGNILERFSAQQFPDLHSELNLSSLELGDSALYFCASSDDRAANTGELFFGEGSRLTVL.

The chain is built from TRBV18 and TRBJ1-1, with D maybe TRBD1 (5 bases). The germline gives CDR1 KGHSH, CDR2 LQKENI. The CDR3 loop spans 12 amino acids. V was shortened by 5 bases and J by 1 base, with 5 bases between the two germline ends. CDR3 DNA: TGTGCCAGCTCAGGACAGAACACTGAAGCTTTCTTT. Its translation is CASSGQNTEAFF.